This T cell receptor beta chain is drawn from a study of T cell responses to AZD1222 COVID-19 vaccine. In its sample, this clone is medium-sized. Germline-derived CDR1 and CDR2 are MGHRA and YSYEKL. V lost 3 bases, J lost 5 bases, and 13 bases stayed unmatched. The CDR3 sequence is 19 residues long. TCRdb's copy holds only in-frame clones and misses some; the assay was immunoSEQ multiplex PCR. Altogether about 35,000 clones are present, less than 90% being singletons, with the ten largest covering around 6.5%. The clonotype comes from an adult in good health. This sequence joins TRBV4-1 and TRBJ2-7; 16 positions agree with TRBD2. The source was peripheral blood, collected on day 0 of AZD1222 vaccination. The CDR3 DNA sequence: TGCGCCAGCAGCCACCCGGGACTAGCGGGGGGGCCGGAAAAAGACGAGCAGTACTTC. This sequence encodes CASSHPGLAGGPEKDEQYF.